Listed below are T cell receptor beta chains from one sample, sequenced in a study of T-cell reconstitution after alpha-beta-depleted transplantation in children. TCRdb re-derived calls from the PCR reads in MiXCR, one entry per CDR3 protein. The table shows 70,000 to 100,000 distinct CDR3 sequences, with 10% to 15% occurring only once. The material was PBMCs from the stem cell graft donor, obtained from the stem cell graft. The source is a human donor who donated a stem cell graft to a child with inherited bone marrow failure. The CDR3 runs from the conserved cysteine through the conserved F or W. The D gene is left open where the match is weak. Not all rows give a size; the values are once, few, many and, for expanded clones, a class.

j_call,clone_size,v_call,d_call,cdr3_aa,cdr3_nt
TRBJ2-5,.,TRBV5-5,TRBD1,CVSSSRTGTETQYF,TGTGTCAGCAGCTCGAGGACAGGGACCGAGACCCAGTACTTC
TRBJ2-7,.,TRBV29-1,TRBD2,CSVSGLAGSYEQYF,TGCAGCGTTTCGGGACTAGCGGGCTCCTACGAGCAGTACTTC
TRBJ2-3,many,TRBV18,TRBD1,CASSQGTADTQYF,TGTGCCAGCTCACAGGGGACAGCAGATACGCAGTATTTT
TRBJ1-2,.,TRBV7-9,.,CASSLQPNYGYTF,TGTGCCAGCAGCTTACAGCCCAACTATGGCTACACCTTC
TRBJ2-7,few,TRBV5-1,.,CASSPGPGPKSSYEQYF,TGCGCCAGCAGCCCCGGACCGGGACCCAAGAGCTCCTACGAGCAGTACTTC
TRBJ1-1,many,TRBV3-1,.,CASSLTSREAFF,TGTGCCAGCAGCCTGACTTCACGAGAAGCTTTCTTT
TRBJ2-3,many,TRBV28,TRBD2,CASSPSGRDTQYF,TGTGCCAGCAGTCCTAGCGGGAGGGATACGCAGTATTTT
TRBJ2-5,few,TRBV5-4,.,CASSLKTGDNQETQYF,TGTGCCAGCAGCTTAAAGACAGGAGATAACCAAGAGACCCAGTACTTC
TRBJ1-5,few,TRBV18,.,CASSQNGRIQPQHF,TGTGCCAGCTCACAGAACGGCCGTATTCAGCCCCAGCATTTT
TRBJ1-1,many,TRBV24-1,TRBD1,CATSEGQGRAFF,TGTGCCACCAGTGAAGGACAGGGCAGAGCTTTCTTT
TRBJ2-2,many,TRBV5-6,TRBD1,CASSLGAGGNTGELFF,TGTGCCAGCAGCTTGGGAGCAGGGGGTAACACCGGGGAGCTGTTTTTT
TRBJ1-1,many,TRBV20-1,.,CSAAKAGSNTEAFF,TGCAGTGCCGCGAAGGCAGGGAGTAACACTGAAGCTTTCTTT
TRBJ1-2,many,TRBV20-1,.,CSALDSTNYGYTF,TGCAGTGCCCTTGATAGCACTAACTATGGCTACACCTTC
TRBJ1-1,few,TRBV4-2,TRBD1,CASSLGLNPGQGGTEAFF,TGTGCCAGCAGCCTCGGACTCAATCCGGGACAGGGGGGGACTGAAGCTTTCTTT
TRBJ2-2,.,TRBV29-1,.,CSAKGTSNTGELFF,TGCAGCGCCAAGGGGACATCGAACACCGGGGAGCTGTTTTTT
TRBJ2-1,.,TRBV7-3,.,CASSRLLGSVNEQFF,TGTGCCAGCAGCCGGCTATTAGGGTCGGTCAATGAGCAGTTCTTC
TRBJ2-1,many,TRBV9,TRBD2,CASSSRGAGADIEQFF,TGTGCCAGCAGCTCAAGGGGAGCGGGAGCCGATATTGAGCAGTTCTTC
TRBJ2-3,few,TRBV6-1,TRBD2,CASSRGKSGRAGSDTQYF,TGTGCCAGCAGTCGAGGGAAAAGCGGGAGGGCTGGCTCTGATACGCAGTATTTT
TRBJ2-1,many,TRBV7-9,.,CASTSWPDEPNEQFF,TGTGCCAGCACCTCTTGGCCCGACGAGCCCAATGAGCAGTTCTTC
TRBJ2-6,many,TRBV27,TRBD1,CASSLLQGAGANVLTF,TGTGCCAGCAGTTTGTTACAGGGGGCTGGGGCCAACGTCCTGACTTTC
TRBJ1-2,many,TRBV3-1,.,CASSQYSVYEYGYTF,TGTGCCAGCAGCCAATACAGCGTTTATGAGTATGGCTACACCTTC
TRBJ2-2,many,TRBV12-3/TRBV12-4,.,CASSLRGTGELFF,TGTGCCAGCAGTTTACGCGGCACCGGGGAGCTGTTTTTT
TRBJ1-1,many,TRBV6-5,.,CASSYAAIGGTEAFF,TGTGCCAGCAGTTACGCCGCCATTGGCGGGACTGAAGCTTTCTTT
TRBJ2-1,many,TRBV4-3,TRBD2,CASSPLREGHNEQFF,TGCGCCAGCAGTCCCTTGCGGGAGGGTCACAATGAGCAGTTCTTC
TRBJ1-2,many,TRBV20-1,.,CSARDIQGPSYGYTF,TGCAGTGCTAGAGATATTCAGGGGCCAAGCTATGGCTACACCTTC
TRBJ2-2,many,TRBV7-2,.,CASTPAATGELFF,TGTGCCAGCACCCCAGCAGCCACCGGGGAGCTGTTTTTT
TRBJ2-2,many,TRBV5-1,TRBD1,CASSLSGGYTGELFF,TGCGCCAGCAGCTTGTCAGGGGGCTACACCGGGGAGCTGTTTTTT
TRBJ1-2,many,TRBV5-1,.,CASSLHRDGNYGYTF,TGCGCCAGCAGCTTGCATAGGGACGGGAACTATGGCTACACCTTC
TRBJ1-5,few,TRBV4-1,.,CASSHPGYGNQPQHF,TGCGCCAGCAGCCACCCGGGGTATGGCAATCAGCCCCAGCATTTT
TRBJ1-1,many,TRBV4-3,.,CASGDRWGTEAFF,TGCGCCAGCGGCGACAGGTGGGGCACTGAAGCTTTCTTT
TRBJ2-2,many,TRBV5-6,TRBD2,CASSLVPGTSSGELFF,TGTGCCAGCAGCTTGGTCCCCGGGACTAGCTCCGGGGAGCTGTTTTTT
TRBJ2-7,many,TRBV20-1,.,CSAGELADYEQYF,TGCAGTGCTGGGGAACTAGCAGACTACGAGCAGTACTTC
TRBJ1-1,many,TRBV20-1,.,CSASPLYTEAFF,TGCAGTGCTAGTCCACTTTACACTGAAGCTTTCTTT
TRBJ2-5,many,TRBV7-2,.,CASSFQRGAETQYF,TGTGCCAGCAGCTTTCAGAGGGGGGCAGAGACCCAGTACTTC
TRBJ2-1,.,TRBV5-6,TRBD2,CAISLAGGRGSNEQFF,TGTGCCATCAGCTTGGCCGGCGGGAGGGGGTCCAATGAGCAGTTCTTC
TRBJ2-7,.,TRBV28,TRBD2,CASSVLAEAYEQYF,TGTGCCAGCAGTGTCCTAGCGGAGGCCTACGAGCAGTACTTC
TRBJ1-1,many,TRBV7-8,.,CASSLAGKFTEAFF,TGTGCCAGCAGCTTAGCCGGGAAGTTTACTGAAGCTTTCTTT
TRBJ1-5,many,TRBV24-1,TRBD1,CATSRPGQDFQHF,TGTGCCACCAGTAGACCGGGACAGGATTTCCAGCATTTT
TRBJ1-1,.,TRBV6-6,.,CATIAENTEAFF,TGTGCCACCATCGCAGAAAACACTGAAGCTTTCTTT
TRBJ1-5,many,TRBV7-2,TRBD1,CASSARTGLQPQHF,TGTGCCAGCAGCGCCCGGACAGGGCTTCAGCCCCAGCATTTT
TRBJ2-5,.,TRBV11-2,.,CASSRGQHQETQYF,TGTGCCAGCAGTCGCGGACAGCACCAAGAGACCCAGTACTTC
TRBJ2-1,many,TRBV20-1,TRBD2,CSAPWATGGNNEQFF,TGCAGTGCTCCCTGGGCGACGGGGGGAAACAATGAGCAGTTCTTC
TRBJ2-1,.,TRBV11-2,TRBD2,CASSRYSGGVSSYNEQFF,TGTGCCAGCAGCCGCTACAGCGGGGGGGTGAGCTCCTACAATGAGCAGTTCTTC
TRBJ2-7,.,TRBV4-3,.,CASSQDLRQGLDYEQYF,TGCGCCAGCAGCCAAGATCTAAGGCAGGGTCTAGACTACGAGCAGTACTTC
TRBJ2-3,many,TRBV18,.,CASSPPSGDTQYF,TGTGCCAGCTCACCTCCCTCGGGCGATACGCAGTATTTT
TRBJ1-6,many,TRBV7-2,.,CASLAGYTSPLHF,TGTGCCAGCTTGGCAGGGTACACTTCACCCCTCCACTTT
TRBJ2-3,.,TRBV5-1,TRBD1,CASSLGWTGGTDTQYF,TGCGCCAGCAGCTTGGGTTGGACAGGGGGCACAGATACGCAGTATTTT
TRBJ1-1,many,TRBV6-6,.,CASSLGSYEAFF,TGTGCCAGCAGTTTGGGGAGTTATGAAGCTTTCTTT
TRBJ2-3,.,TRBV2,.,CASTGGYTDTQYF,TGTGCCAGCACAGGCGGTTACACAGATACGCAGTATTTT
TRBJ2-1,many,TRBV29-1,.,CSASSVNEQFF,TGCAGCGCAAGCTCAGTCAATGAGCAGTTCTTC
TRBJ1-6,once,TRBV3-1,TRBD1,CASSQDPGGQGNSPLHF,TGTGCCAGCAGCCAGGATCCCGGGGGACAGGGTAATTCACCCCTCCACTTT
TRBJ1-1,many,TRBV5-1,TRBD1,CASSLAGGASEAFF,TGCGCCAGCAGCTTGGCAGGGGGCGCATCTGAAGCTTTCTTT
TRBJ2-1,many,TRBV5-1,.,CASSFDPSSEQFF,TGCGCCAGCAGCTTCGACCCCTCCAGTGAGCAGTTCTTC
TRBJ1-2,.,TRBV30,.,CAWTAFGDGYTF,TGTGCCTGGACAGCGTTTGGGGATGGCTACACCTTC